The entry that follows covers one T cell receptor beta chain sequence. Its matching antigen is unknown. According to the study, TCR beta libraries were built with iRepertoire HTBI primers and CDR3-region Arm-PCR. TCRdb re-called the multiplex PCR reads with MiXCR, one entry per CDR3 protein. The table has over 650,000 distinct CDR3 sequences, 25% to 35% seen once; the top ten hold about 42%. Regarding time point: persistent/refractory GD, antithyroid drugs over 5 years with positive TRAb. Generation of the TCR library employed RNA extracted from PBMCs. This specimen comes from a study of regulatory T cells in long-lasting Graves disease. Overall study findings and caveats: Preferential use of TRBV28, TRBJ1-2 and TRBJ2-5 was seen in persistent disease. Among persistent patients, a larger number of public clonotypes were shared (about 3,000) than among newly diagnosed patients (roughly 910).

Germline loops: CDR1 LNHNV, CDR2 YYDKDF (reference sequence). Trimming pared 0 bases from V and 2 bases from J, leaving 10 bases between. The CDR3 totals 15 residues. The gene calls are TRBV15 and TRBJ2-5, with unresolved D. The sequences come from peripheral blood mononuclear cells (PBMCs), collected when the disease was refractory, from a patient treated with antithyroid drugs. The clonotype originates from a female donor with Graves disease. The CDR3 spells CATSRDWPAQETQYF. The DNA for the CDR3 is TGTGCCACCAGCAGAGATTGGCCAGCACAAGAGACCCAGTACTTC.